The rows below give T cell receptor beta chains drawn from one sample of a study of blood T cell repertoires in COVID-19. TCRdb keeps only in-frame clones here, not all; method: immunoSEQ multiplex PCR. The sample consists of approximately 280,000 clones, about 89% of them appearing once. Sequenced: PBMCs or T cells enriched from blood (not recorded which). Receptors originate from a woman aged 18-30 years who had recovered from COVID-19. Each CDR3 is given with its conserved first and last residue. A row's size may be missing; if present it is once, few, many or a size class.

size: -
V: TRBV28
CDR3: CASSLLRRANEQYF

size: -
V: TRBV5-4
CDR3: CASSPTEGQLPDWLF

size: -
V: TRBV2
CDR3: CASSELGRGVGQPQHF

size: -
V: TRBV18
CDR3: CASSPGQIMWGVYEQYF

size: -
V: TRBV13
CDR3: CASSLKAGRSTDTQYF

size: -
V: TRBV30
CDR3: CAWSGGRTLAQFF

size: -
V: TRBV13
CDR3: CASSSPSRGKFSYGYTF

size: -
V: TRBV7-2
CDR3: CASSLVGRYTGELFF

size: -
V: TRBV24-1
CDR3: CATSDPGDEQFF

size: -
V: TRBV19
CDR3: CASTWQATQYF

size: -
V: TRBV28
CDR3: CASSLDQTGGPNQPQHF

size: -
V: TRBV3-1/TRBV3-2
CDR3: CASSQRDFSTGELFF

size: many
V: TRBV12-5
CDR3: CASGGLAGGGLWEQYF

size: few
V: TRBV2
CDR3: CASESYEQYF

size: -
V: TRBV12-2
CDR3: CAGGLAPTGELFF

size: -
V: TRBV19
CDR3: CASSIGEIWQPQHF

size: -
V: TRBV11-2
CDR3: CASSSKGTGTDTQYF

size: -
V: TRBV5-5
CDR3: CASSLGRGTQKGETQYF

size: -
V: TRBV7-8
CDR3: CASSLAEYGLAGMETQYF

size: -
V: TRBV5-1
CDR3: CASSFAAGENYNEQFF

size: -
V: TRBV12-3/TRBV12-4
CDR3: CASSLSVRAFF

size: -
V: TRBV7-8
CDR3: CASSTGGPRYNSPLHF

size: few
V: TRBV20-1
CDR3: CSASTSRLAGVDEQFF

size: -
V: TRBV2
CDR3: CATREYSYNEQFF

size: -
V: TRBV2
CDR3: CASRPFLSEGTDTQYF

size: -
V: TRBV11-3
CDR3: CASSSSGSTDTQYF

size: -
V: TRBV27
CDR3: CASFDWGPSPEQFF

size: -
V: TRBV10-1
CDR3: CAIYYFSNQPQHF

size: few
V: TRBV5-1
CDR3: CASSLAGSGNTIYF

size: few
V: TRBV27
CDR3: CASRGRDSLLQPQHF

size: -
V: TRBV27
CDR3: CASSLATGWNEQFF

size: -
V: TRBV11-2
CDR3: CASSVDKSGGAYNEQFF

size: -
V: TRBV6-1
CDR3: CASSEGFEGYYGYTF

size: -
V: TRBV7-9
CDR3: CASSHPRDRGPGEQYF

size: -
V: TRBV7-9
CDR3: CASGPSSYNSPLHF

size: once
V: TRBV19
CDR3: CASSISTGGASNQPQHF

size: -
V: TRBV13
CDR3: CASSQLIGSQTNEKLFF

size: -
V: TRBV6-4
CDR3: CASNRQGPNTGELFF

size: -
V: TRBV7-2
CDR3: CASSLVRLDGYEQYF